The source of this TCR beta chain is a study of identical twins. V lost 3 bases to trimming and J lost 14 bases, with 10 bases between them. The CDR3 covers 10 residues. One entry per CDR3 protein, called by TCRdb with MiXCR from the 5' RACE reads. The sample shows 300,000 to 350,000 distinct CDR3 sequences, approximately 13% of them seen only once. This clonotype was observed a few times. What it binds is not known. Only healthy Caucasians were included as donors. Findings and limits, study-wide: In drawing conclusions, the study used cross-sectional statistical analysis and did not follow the same donors. Beta out-of-frame sequences showed weaker excess twin sharing.

The data were also submitted as part of a second study, on yellow fever vaccine responses in identical twins. This second study says: Convergence reportedly seemed to mark part of the twins' vaccine T cell response, with personalization marking the rest.

The sequencing sample was made of CD8+ T cells sorted from blood. The chain links TRBV12-3 or TRBV12-4 to TRBJ1-2, with D possibly TRBD1 on 5 matching bases. This receptor was identified in a woman in her late teens or twenties in good health. The CDR3 coding sequence is TGTGCCAGCAGTTTTAGGGGATTTACCTTC. Its translation is CASSFRGFTF.